The rows below give T cell receptor beta chains drawn from one sample of a study of response to subunit inactivated influenza vaccine. Each CDR3 protein gets one entry after TCRdb re-called the RT-PCR reads with MiXCR. The top ten clones hold under 15% of a sample with about 160,000 distinct CDR3 sequences, about 11% of them seen once. The input for sequencing was non-naive T cells sorted from PBMCs, taken 35 to 45 days after vaccination. The receptors derive from a man aged 50 or older who received an inactivated influenza vaccine. CDR3s include the opening cysteine and the closing phenylalanine or tryptophan. Fields, in order: CDR3 length, V gene, J gene, CDR3 protein.

>14|TRBV10-3|TRBJ2-5
CAAAMTQFQETQYF
>13|TRBV4-1|TRBJ1-2
CASSQDMSYGYTF
>16|TRBV20-1|TRBJ1-1
CSAKQGLLLMNTEAFF
>12|TRBV7-9|TRBJ1-1
CASSAVKAEAFF
>16|TRBV15|TRBJ1-4
CATSRDPGRGSEKLFF
>17|TRBV28|TRBJ2-7
CASNSLGSLAFLNEQYF
>14|TRBV7-8|TRBJ1-1
CASSLYMGNTEAFF
>14|TRBV6-1|TRBJ1-3
CASLTGATGNTIYF
>15|TRBV6-2/TRBV6-3|TRBJ2-1
CASRTSGGAYNEQFF
>16|TRBV2|TRBJ2-3
CASSEDGLAGLNTQYF
>19|TRBV10-3|TRBJ2-7
CAISDRSYRSSGISYEQYF
>14|TRBV27|TRBJ1-6
CASSLRQRNSPLHF
>12|TRBV10-3|TRBJ2-1
CAISSQGAGQFF
>16|TRBV4-3|TRBJ1-1
CASSQESLSRVTEAFF
>19|TRBV20-1|TRBJ2-3
CSVNPGSAGPLYRTDTQYF
>15|TRBV12-3/TRBV12-4|TRBJ2-1
CASRLDRDGYNEQFF
>15|TRBV19|TRBJ1-5
CASSTVRQGFQPQHF
>14|TRBV12-3/TRBV12-4|TRBJ2-7
CASSFQPTTYEQYF
>15|TRBV5-1|TRBJ2-7
CASSLTGDTTYEQYF
>15|TRBV5-6|TRBJ1-6
CASSFDRGYNSPLHF
>12|TRBV30|TRBJ1-2
CAWIGQFYGYTF
>18|TRBV2|TRBJ2-6
CASSPAGGWGSGANVLTF
>16|TRBV12-3/TRBV12-4|TRBJ2-1
CASSFFGGGGLNEQFF
>14|TRBV5-1|TRBJ2-7
CASSLTGVEYEQYF
>16|TRBV5-6|TRBJ2-3
CASSFVSGGPTDTQYF
>14|TRBV29-1|TRBJ2-1
CSAKERGPGDEQFF
>15|TRBV15|TRBJ2-1
CATSRLGGFRNEQFF
>13|TRBV6-1|TRBJ2-7
CASSEAVPYEQYF
>15|TRBV7-2|TRBJ2-3
CASSPTGTVADTQYF